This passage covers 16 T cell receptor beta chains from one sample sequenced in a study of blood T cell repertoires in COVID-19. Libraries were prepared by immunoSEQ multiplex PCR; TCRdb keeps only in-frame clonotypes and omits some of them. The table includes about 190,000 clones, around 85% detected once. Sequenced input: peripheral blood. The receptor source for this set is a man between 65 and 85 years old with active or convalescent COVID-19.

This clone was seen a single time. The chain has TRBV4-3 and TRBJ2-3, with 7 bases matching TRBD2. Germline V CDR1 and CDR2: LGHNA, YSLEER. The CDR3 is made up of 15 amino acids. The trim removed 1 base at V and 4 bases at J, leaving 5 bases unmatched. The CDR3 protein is CASSQAGGRPDTQYF. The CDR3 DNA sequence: TGCGCCAGCAGCCAAGCGGGAGGAAGGCCAGATACGCAGTATTTT.

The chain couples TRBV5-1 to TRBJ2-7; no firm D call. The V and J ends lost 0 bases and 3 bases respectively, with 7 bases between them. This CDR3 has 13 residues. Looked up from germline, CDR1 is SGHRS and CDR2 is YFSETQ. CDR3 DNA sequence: TGCGCCAGCAGCTTGGACGAGATCTACGAGCAGTACTTC. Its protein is CASSLDEIYEQYF.

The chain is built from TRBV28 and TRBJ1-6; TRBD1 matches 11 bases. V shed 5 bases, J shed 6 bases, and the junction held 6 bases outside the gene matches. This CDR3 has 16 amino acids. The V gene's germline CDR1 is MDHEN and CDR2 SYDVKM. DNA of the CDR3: TGTGCCAGCAGTCCTTCCGGGACAGGGGGTAATTCACCCCTCCACTTT. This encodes CASSPSGTGGNSPLHF.

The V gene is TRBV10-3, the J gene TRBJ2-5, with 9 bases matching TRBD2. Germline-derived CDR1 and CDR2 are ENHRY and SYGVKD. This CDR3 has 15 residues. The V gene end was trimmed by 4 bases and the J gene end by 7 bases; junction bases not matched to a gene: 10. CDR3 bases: TGTGCCATCAGTGCCGGGACTAGCCATAACTTGACCCAGTACTTC. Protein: CAISAGTSHNLTQYF.

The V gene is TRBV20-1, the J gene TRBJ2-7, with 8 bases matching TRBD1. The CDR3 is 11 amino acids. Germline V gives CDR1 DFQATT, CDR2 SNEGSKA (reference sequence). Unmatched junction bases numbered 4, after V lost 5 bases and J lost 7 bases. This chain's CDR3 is CSASTGEEQYF. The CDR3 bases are TGCAGTGCTTCGACAGGGGAAGAGCAGTACTTC.

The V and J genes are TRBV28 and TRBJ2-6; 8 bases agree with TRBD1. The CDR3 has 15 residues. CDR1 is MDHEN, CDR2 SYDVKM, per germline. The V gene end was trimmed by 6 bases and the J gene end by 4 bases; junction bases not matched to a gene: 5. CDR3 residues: CASSGTGTGANVLTF. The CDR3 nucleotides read TGTGCCAGCAGCGGGACAGGCACAGGGGCCAACGTCCTGACTTTC.

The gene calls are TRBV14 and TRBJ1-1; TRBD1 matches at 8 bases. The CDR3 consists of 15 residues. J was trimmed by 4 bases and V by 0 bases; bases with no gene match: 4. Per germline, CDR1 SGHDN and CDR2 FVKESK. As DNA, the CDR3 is TGTGCCAGCAGCCAAGACCGTGACAGGGGCACTGAAGCTTTCTTT. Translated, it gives CASSQDRDRGTEAFF.

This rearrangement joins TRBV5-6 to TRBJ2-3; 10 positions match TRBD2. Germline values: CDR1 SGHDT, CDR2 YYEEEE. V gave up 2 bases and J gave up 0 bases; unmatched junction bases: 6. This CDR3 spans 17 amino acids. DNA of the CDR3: TGTGCCAGCAGCTTAGCGGGAGGGTCCGCTAGCACAGATACGCAGTATTTT. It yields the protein CASSLAGGSASTDTQYF.

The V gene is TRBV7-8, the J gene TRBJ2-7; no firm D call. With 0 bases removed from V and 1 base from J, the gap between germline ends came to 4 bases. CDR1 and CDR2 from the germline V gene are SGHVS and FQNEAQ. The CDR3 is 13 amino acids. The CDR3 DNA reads TGTGCCAGCAGCTTAGCCAGGTCCTACGAGCAGTACTTC. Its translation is CASSLARSYEQYF.

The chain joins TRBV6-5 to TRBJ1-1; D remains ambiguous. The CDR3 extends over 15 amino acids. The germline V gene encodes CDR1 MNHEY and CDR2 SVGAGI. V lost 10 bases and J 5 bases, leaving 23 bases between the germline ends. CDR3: CATLPTSTGGTEAFF. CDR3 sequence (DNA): TGTGCCACCCTACCAACCTCCACGGGCGGGACTGAAGCTTTCTTT.

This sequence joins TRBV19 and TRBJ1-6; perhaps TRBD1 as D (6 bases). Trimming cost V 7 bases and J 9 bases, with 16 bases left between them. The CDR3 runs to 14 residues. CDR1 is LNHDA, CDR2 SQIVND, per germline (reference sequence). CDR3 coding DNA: TGTGCCAGTAAGGTCTCAGGGGACCCTTCACCCCTCCACTTT. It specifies CASKVSGDPSPLHF. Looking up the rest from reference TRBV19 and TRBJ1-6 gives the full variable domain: DGGITQSPKYLFRKEGQNVTLSCEQNLNHDAMYWYRQDPGQGLRLIYYSQIVNDFQKGDIAEGYSVSREKKESFPLTVTSAQKNPTAFYLCASKVSGDPSPLHFGNGTRLTVT.

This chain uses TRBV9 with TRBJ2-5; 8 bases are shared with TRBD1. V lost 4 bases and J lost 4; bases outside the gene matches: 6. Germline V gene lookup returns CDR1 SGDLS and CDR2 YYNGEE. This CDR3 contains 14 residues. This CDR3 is CASSSRTGSETQYF. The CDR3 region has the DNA TGTGCCAGCAGCTCTCGGACAGGGTCAGAGACCCAGTACTTC.

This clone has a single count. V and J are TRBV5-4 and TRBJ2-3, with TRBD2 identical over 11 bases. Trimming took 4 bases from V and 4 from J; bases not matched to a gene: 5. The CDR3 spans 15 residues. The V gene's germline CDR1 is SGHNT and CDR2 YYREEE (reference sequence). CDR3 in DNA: TGTGCCAGCAGCAATAGCGGGAGGGGCTCAGATACGCAGTATTTT. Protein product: CASSNSGRGSDTQYF.

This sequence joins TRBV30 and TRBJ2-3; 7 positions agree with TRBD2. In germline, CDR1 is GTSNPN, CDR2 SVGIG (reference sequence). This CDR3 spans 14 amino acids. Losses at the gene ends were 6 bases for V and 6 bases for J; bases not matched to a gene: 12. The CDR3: CACLGGYGGDTQYF. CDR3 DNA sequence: TGTGCCTGTCTCGGCGGTTACGGGGGGGATACGCAGTATTTT.

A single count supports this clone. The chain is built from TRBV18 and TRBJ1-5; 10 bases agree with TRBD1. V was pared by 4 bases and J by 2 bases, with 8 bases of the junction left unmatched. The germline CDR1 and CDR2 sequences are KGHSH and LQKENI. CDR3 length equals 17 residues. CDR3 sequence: CASSLPVGTGGNQPQHF. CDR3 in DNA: TGTGCCAGCTCACTCCCTGTTGGGACAGGGGGCAATCAGCCCCAGCATTTT.

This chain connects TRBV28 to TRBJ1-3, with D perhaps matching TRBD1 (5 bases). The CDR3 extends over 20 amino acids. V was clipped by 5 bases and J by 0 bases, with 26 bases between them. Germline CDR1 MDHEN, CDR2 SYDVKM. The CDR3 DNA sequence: TGTGCCAGCAGTCCAAAACTACCTACCCAGGGCCTCATCTCTGGAAACACCATATATTTT. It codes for CASSPKLPTQGLISGNTIYF.